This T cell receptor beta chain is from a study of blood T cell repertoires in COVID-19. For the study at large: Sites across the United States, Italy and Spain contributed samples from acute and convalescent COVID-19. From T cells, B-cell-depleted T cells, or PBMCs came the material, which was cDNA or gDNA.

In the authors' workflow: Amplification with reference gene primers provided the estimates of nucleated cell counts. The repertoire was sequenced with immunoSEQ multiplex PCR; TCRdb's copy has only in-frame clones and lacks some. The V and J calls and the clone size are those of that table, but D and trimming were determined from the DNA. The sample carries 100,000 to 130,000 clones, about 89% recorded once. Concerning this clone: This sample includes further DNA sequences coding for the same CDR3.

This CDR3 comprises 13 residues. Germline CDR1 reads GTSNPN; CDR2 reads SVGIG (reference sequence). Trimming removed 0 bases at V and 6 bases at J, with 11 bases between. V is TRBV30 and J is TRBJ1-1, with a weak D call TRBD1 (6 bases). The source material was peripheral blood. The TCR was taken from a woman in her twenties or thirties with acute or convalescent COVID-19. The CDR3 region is CAWSVRGRAEAFF. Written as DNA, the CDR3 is TGTGCCTGGAGTGTGCGGGGGCGCGCTGAAGCTTTCTTT.